The T cell receptor beta chain under discussion was sequenced for a study of PD-L1 blockade in urothelial cancer. Trimming removed 5 bases at V and 7 bases at J, with 20 bases between. Per germline, CDR1 LNHDA and CDR2 SQIVND (reference sequence). The CDR3 runs 15 residues. The assay was immunoSEQ multiplex PCR, and TCRdb's table has in-frame clones only and misses some. The repertoire holds about 130,000 clones, with 86% as singletons. Time point described: peripheral blood 6 weeks after treatment start. The rearrangement joins TRBV19 to TRBJ1-2; perhaps TRBD1 as D (6 bases). The sequences come from PBMCs, collected around atezolizumab (anti-PD-L1) treatment. The receptor was isolated from a man between 45 and 60 years old with urothelial cancer. CDR3 sequence (DNA): TGTGCCAGTAGTGGTTCTCGGGACACCAACCCTGGCTACACCTTC. Translating it yields CASSGSRDTNPGYTF.